This TCR beta chain was sequenced during a study of blood T cell repertoires in COVID-19. On the study more broadly: Specimens from acute and convalescent COVID-19 originated in the United States, Italy and Spain. PBMCs, B-cell-depleted T cells, or T cells provided the cDNA or gDNA that made up the material.

Germline V CDR1 and CDR2: LNHDA, SQIVND (reference sequence). The CDR3 runs 14 residues. The ends were cut back, 5 bases at V and 7 bases at J, with 14 bases in the middle. In the study's own analysis: Amplified reference gene primers provided the basis for estimating nucleated cell counts. The table came from immunoSEQ multiplex PCR; TCRdb's copy has only in-frame clones and leaves some out. Clonal size and the V and J genes are those of that table, whereas D and trimming came from the DNA. The sample carries 25,000 to 35,000 clones, about 90% recorded once. This clone was counted once. V usage is TRBV19 and J usage is TRBJ2-2; possibly TRBD1 for D (6 bases). The sequence came from a human donor with active COVID-19. The donor label of this sample is uncertain. The sample consisted of peripheral blood. The CDR3: CASSRVGAGGELFF. The CDR3 nucleotides read TGTGCCAGTAGTCGGGTGGGGGCAGGCGGGGAGCTGTTTTTT.